This T cell receptor (beta chain) appears in the sequencing data of a study of blood T cell repertoires in COVID-19. Overall study: T cells, B-cell-depleted T cells, or PBMCs supplied cDNA or gDNA.

Sequencing used immunoSEQ multiplex PCR; TCRdb keeps in-frame clones, though not all of them. The sample has under 300,000 clones, 65% to 85% seen once. The length of the CDR3 is 13 residues. Germline V gives CDR1 SGHRS, CDR2 YFSETQ. With 2 bases removed from V and 8 bases from J, the gap between germline ends came to 10 bases. The rearrangement uses TRBV5-1 and TRBJ1-4, with unresolved D. Sequenced material: peripheral blood. This receptor was identified in a woman aged 40 to 50 with active or convalescent COVID-19. The CDR3 DNA reads TGCGCCAGCAGCTTCGGGATTGGCGAAAAACTGTTTTTT. This encodes CASSFGIGEKLFF.